This T cell receptor (beta chain) is drawn from a study of human T cells and chemical hapten exposure (dated by TCRdb to about 2021). With regard to the full study: For sensitization, 2% DPC in acetone was applied to a roughly 2 cm by roughly 2 cm area of upper inner arm skin. Most of the patients in the cohort were female, and the cohort covered alopecia areata with under or over 50% scalp involvement, alopecia totalis and alopecia universalis. Libraries were pooled for sequencing, and per-sample TCR yields varied mainly because of small differences in library volumes within the pool. Blood for TCR sequencing was provided by twenty-nine alopecia patients at one to four time points (pre-sensitization, 2, 6 and 24 weeks). Throughout the roughly 23-week study period, patients were also given weekly therapeutic DPC doses on the scalp. Blood was sampled from patients pre-sensitization (week 0) and at 2, 6 and about 24 weeks after DPC sensitization. The study tracked peripheral blood TCR repertoire changes in vivo during primary and secondary sensitization to the hapten diphenylcyclopropenone (DPC) in alopecia patients. Patch testing on the upper back used Finn chambers containing 0.01% DPC, with scoring done after 6 days according to International Contact Dermatitis Research Group standards.

This clonotype was picked up many times. It has no known antigen specificity. Base qualities are not provided; no much larger clone lies one nucleotide away. On the study overall, not on this receptor specifically: A positive correlation was found between the number of PT1 expanded TCRs and patch test score, with significance reached at thresholds 8, 16 and 32 but not 4. The number of TCRs above 1 in 1000 frequency did not change with DPC sensitization; there was no evidence of global repertoire structure alterations. All patients had alopecia, a presumed autoimmune disease, so their immune response might differ from that of healthy individuals. Repeated subsampling changed both the strength of the expansion versus patch-test correlation and the threshold at which that correlation became significant. Significantly more large CDR3 similarity clusters were formed by expanded TCRs than by pre-sensitization or healthy control sets, consistent with antigen-driven responses.

There are 14 amino acids in the CDR3, from cysteine to phenylalanine inclusive. The kept DNA is CDR3 alone, 42 bases in frame from the first base. The germline V gene (reference sequence) supplies CDR1 MNHNY and CDR2 SVGAGI. V is reduced by 5 bases and J by 7 bases, leaving a spacing of 17 bases between them. The intended sense of this specimen's time point label: patch test 1, 2 weeks after DPC sensitization. In light of the paper, this sample's treatment or condition label describes: therapeutic diphenylcyclopropenone sensitization with weekly scalp DPC. At each patch-test visit, blood was drawn before the patch test was applied. Patients were considered eligible if aged 18 to 70, diagnosed with alopecia and deemed suitable for DPC therapy, and patients were excluded if pregnant. Total RNA was isolated from unfractionated whole blood collected in Tempus Blood RNA tubes. Library preparation used RACE. Sequenced on a NextSeq 500. Library preparation attached unique molecular identifiers to individual cDNA molecules for quantitative, reproducible TCR counting. From each blood RNA sample, both TCR alpha and TCR beta chains were sequenced. The original pipeline was this. The median number of TCRs per sample was roughly 98,000, ranging from about 20,000 to 750,000. The Decombinator software suite was used to annotate V, J and CDR3 in the TCR reads. For the PS versus PT1 abundance plots, all samples were subsampled to the same number of TCRs (28,000). Expanded TCRs were defined as absent before sensitization and observed at least eight times at the 2-week time point. Clones were called with MiXCR by TCRdb after fastp trimmed the public reads at Q25, and only in-frame beta chains were retained. Every distinct CDR3 protein forms one entry, paired with its most common genes and DNA. TCRdb's processing, not the authors', yielded these V and J calls. In this sample the table shows 150,000 to 200,000 distinct CDR3 sequences, about 15% of which occur a single time. The top ten clonotypes cover less than 2% of the sample.

The sample in question was whole blood, obtained in connection with sensitization to the hapten diphenylcyclopropenone (DPC). The TCR was taken from a woman aged 25 to 45 with alopecia areata. Some clones in this sample may be carry-over from other donors' samples. This chain joins TRBV6-6 to TRBJ1-1; the D gene is unclear. This receptor carries the CDR3 CASSKSLGEVEAFF. The nucleotides read TGTGCCAGCAGTAAGTCCCTTGGAGAAGTTGAAGCTTTCTTT.